What follows are 17 T cell receptor beta chains derived from one specimen sequenced in a study of blood T cell repertoires in COVID-19. TCRdb's table, derived via immunoSEQ multiplex PCR, lists solely in-frame clones and lacks some. Of roughly 140,000 clones listed, about 80% were seen once; the top ten hold under 9.5%. The sample comprised peripheral blood. The receptors shown here come from a human donor in a cohort sampled during active COVID-19.

This clone showed up just once. CDR3 DNA sequence: TGTGCCAGCAGCCCACAGGGGATGGATGGCTACACCTTC. This codes for CASSPQGMDGYTF. The chain uses TRBV6-6 and TRBJ1-2, with 7 bases aligning to TRBD1. In germline, CDR1 is MNHNY, CDR2 SVGAGI (reference sequence). This CDR3 contains 13 residues. Trimming cost V 6 bases and J 6 bases; bases outside gene matches: 7.

The chain combines TRBV5-4 with TRBJ2-3, with 7 bases that match TRBD2. This CDR3 has 17 amino acids. Germline V CDR1 and CDR2: SGHNT, YYREEE (reference sequence). Trimming took 5 bases from V and 0 from J; bases not matched to a gene: 12. The DNA of the CDR3 is TGTGCCAGCAGAGCCAAGGAGCGGGGCTCTAGCACAGATACGCAGTATTTT. Translated: CASRAKERGSSTDTQYF.

The V call is TRBV16, the J call TRBJ1-3; no reliable D call. The CDR3 is made up of 16 amino acids. The V end was cut by 0 bases, the J end by 0 bases, with 9 bases between. The germline V gene has CDR1 KGHSY and CDR2 FQNENV. CDR3 sequence reads: CASSQSITSSGNTIYF. The CDR3 region has the DNA TGTGCCAGCAGCCAATCGATAACAAGCTCTGGAAACACCATATATTTT.

V gene TRBV18 combines with J gene TRBJ2-7; D not resolved. The CDR3 totals 16 residues. Looked up from germline, CDR1 is KGHSH and CDR2 is LQKENI. V was pared by 6 bases and J by 0 bases, with 18 bases between. In nucleotides, the CDR3 is TGTGCCAGCTCCCGAGGAGATATCTCCCTCTCCTACGAGCAGTACTTC. Translation gives CASSRGDISLSYEQYF.

The chain links TRBV7-3 to TRBJ1-2, with 10 bases lining up with TRBD1. Germline values: CDR1 SGHTA, CDR2 FQGTGA. This CDR3 is built from 15 residues. The V segment lost 5 bases and the J segment 9 bases; nucleotides outside the gene matches: 12. The CDR3 loop is CASSVGQGSGGSYTF. CDR3 bases: TGTGCCAGCAGCGTGGGACAGGGGTCGGGCGGGAGCTACACCTTC.

The V call is TRBV6-4, the J call TRBJ2-3, with TRBD2 identical over 9 bases. The V gene's germline CDR1 is MRHNA and CDR2 SNTAGT. V trimming: 6 bases; J trimming: 5 bases; junction bases outside the gene matches: 9. This CDR3 comprises 15 residues. DNA of the CDR3: TGTGCCAGCAGGAGATTAGCGGGGGAGGGAGATACGCAGTATTTT. Protein sequence: CASRRLAGEGDTQYF.

There are a few counts of this clone. This sequence joins TRBV12-3 or TRBV12-4 and TRBJ2-5; D perhaps matches TRBD2 (6 bases). V was cut by 6 bases and J by 5 bases, with 13 bases left in between. The CDR3 is 13 residues long. This CDR3 reads CASSIRAGETQYF. The DNA of the CDR3 is TGTGCCAGCAGCATCAGGGCGGGGGAGACCCAGTACTTC.

The chain couples TRBV28 to TRBJ2-2; D remains unclear. The CDR3 sequence is 15 residues long. CDR1 is MDHEN and CDR2 is SYDVKM in the germline V gene. Trimming removed 3 bases at V and 2 bases at J, with 10 bases between. CDR3 loop: CASSFAAANTGELFF. The DNA of the CDR3 is TGTGCCAGCAGTTTTGCGGCGGCTAACACCGGGGAGCTGTTTTTT. Looking up the rest from reference TRBV28 and TRBJ2-2 gives the full variable domain: DVKVTQSSRYLVKRTGEKVFLECVQDMDHENMFWYRQDPGLGLRLIYFSYDVKMKEKGDIPEGYSVSREKKERFSLILESASTNQTSMYLCASSFAAANTGELFFGEGSRLTVL.

V and J are TRBV5-1 and TRBJ1-1; TRBD1 might be the D (5 bases). The germline V gene encodes CDR1 SGHRS and CDR2 YFSETQ. Between the trimmed V and J ends, which lost 3 bases and 1 base, there was a span of 13 bases. The CDR3 runs to 15 residues. The CDR3 loop reads CASSWLGQGNTEAFF. For the CDR3, the DNA is TGCGCCAGCAGCTGGCTCGGGCAGGGGAACACTGAAGCTTTCTTT.

The V gene is TRBV2, the J gene TRBJ1-1; TRBD1 is a possible D gene (6 bases). V lost 7 bases and J lost 0, with 15 bases in between. This CDR3 is built from 15 residues. Germline loops: CDR1 SNHLY, CDR2 FYNNEI. DNA for the CDR3: TGTGCCAGCATCAAGGACAGAGCGATGAACACTGAAGCTTTCTTT. Translating it yields CASIKDRAMNTEAFF.

The chain is built from TRBV6-1 and TRBJ1-1; 9 nucleotides align to TRBD1. Germline V CDR1 and CDR2: MNHNS, SASEGT. The CDR3 totals 14 residues. V shed 3 bases, J shed 8 bases, and the junction held 7 bases outside the gene matches. The CDR3, as DNA: TGTGCCAGCAGTGAGACAGGGGGTGGCAGGGAAGCTTTCTTT. It encodes CASSETGGGREAFF.

The genes are TRBV5-6 and TRBJ2-3; the D gene is possibly TRBD1 (5 bases). The CDR3 spans 16 residues. V shed 0 bases and J shed 0 bases, with 11 bases lying between them. Germline V CDR1 and CDR2: SGHDT, YYEEEE. This CDR3 reads CASSLGQKSSTDTQYF. In nucleotides, the CDR3 is TGTGCCAGCAGCTTGGGACAGAAGTCTAGCACAGATACGCAGTATTTT.

This rearrangement joins TRBV6-6 to TRBJ1-2; D not certain. The length of the CDR3 is 14 residues. V gave up 6 bases and J gave up 6 bases, with 17 bases separating them. CDR1 is MNHNY and CDR2 is SVGAGI in the germline V gene (reference sequence). CDR3 sequence: CASSPPFGWDGYTF. Here the CDR3 DNA reads TGTGCCAGCAGCCCACCATTCGGGTGGGATGGCTACACCTTC.

V gene TRBV20-1 combines with J gene TRBJ1-1, with no clear D. From germline, CDR1 is DFQATT and CDR2 SNEGSKA (reference sequence). The germline V and J ends were trimmed by 3 bases and 1 base, with 6 bases remaining between them. The CDR3 spans 12 residues. The CDR3 protein is CSASGPNTEAFF. CDR3 DNA sequence: TGCAGTGCTAGTGGGCCGAACACTGAAGCTTTCTTT.

The V call is TRBV5-8, the J call TRBJ1-5; 8 nucleotides align to TRBD1. The germline CDR1 and CDR2 sequences are SGHTS and YDEGEE. After removal of 3 bases from V and 2 bases from J, the junction contained 4 bases not matched to a gene. The CDR3 is 15 residues long. CDR3 in DNA: TGTGCCAGCAGCTGGACAGGGATGGGCAATCAGCCCCAGCATTTT. It specifies CASSWTGMGNQPQHF.

The gene calls are TRBV12-3 or TRBV12-4 and TRBJ1-1, with TRBD1 matching 8 bases. V was pared by 3 bases and J by 8 bases, with 5 bases of the junction left unmatched. The CDR3 is 13 amino acids. CDR3 amino acids: CASSFAQGGEAFF. The CDR3 DNA sequence: TGTGCCAGCAGTTTCGCACAGGGGGGCGAAGCTTTCTTT.

V and J are TRBV27 and TRBJ1-2, with D possibly matching TRBD1 (5 bases). The length of the CDR3 is 14 residues. Per germline, CDR1 MNHEY and CDR2 SMNVEV (reference sequence). Trimming stripped 4 bases from V and 4 bases from J, with 13 bases between. DNA for the CDR3: TGTGCCAGCAGTTCGCCCGGGGGTTTCTATGGCTACACCTTC. It codes for CASSSPGGFYGYTF.